This TCR beta chain was found in a study of cytomegalovirus exposure and HLA in healthy donors. Across the study: Around 200 million T cells yielded approximately 100 million unique TCR beta sequences, as an earlier analysis found. Study-level points and caveats: A later analysis found common viral pathogens apparently linked to several of the most significant clusters. Later analysis suggested most CMV-associated TCR beta chains were HLA-restricted. Cytomegalovirus association was assigned to more than 150 TCR beta chains.

Only a few counts were recorded for this clone. Antigen specificity is unknown. Germline CDR1 LGHNA, CDR2 YNFKEQ. CDR3 size: 14 residues. Trimming cost V 3 bases and J 9 bases; bases outside gene matches: 9. Researchers ran the PCR with 60 Vbeta and 13 Jbeta primers. Assay: immunoSEQ multiplex PCR; the TCRdb copy retains only in-frame clones and omits some. The table shows around 110,000 clones, with roughly 82% occurring only once. The chain uses TRBV4-2 and TRBJ2-5; 8 bases match TRBD1. The sequence derives from a man aged 30 to 45 in good health and CMV-seropositive. Sequences were obtained from PBMCs. The CDR3 sequence: CASSQGRTGRSQYF. CDR3 nucleotide sequence: TGTGCCAGCAGCCAGGGACGGACAGGGAGGTCCCAGTACTTC.